This note documents a single TCR beta chain sequence. J lost 3 bases, V lost 0 bases, and 4 bases had no gene match. In germline, CDR1 is LGHNA, CDR2 YSLEER. The CDR3 loop spans 16 amino acids. This entry belongs to a study of shared clonotypes between healthy human individuals. As defined, naive CD8 cells were CD45RO-negative and positively selected for CCR7, with terminally differentiated effector memory CD45RA+ cells excluded. Sequenced by immunoSEQ multiplex PCR; TCRdb stores in-frame clones only, minus some. The table includes 750,000 to 1,000,000 clones, almost 95% detected once. This chain uses TRBV4-3 with TRBJ1-5, with 8 bases fitting TRBD1. Sequencing used naive CD8+ T cells sorted from blood. This sequence was found in a man in his thirties or forties in good health. Written as DNA, the CDR3 is TGCGCCAGCAGCCAAGATAGGACAGGGAACAATCAGCCCCAGCATTTT. This gives the protein CASSQDRTGNNQPQHF.